Listed here is a single T cell receptor (beta chain). This entry is derived from a study of blood T cells in healthy people across ages. Study overall: About one barcoded beta molecule per two T cells came from capture by template switching.

It was with a sample-barcoded 5' primer and a J-beta primer mix that a second PCR of about 6 to 11 cycles was run. MiXCR was run by TCRdb on the 5' RACE reads, yielding one entry per CDR3 protein. The table lists 600,000 to 900,000 distinct CDR3 sequences, roughly 26% of them singletons. This sample was shared with a second study, whose subject was T cells of mothers and their children.

The source is a boy between 10 and 17 years old in good health. The sequencing input was blood.

The CDR3 sequence is CAFAPESETEAFF. CDR3 in DNA: TGTGCCTTCGCTCCGGAGTCGGAGACTGAAGCTTTCTTT. The V gene is TRBV30, the J gene TRBJ1-1; no clear D gene. The CDR3 is 13 residues long. CDR1 is GTSNPN, CDR2 SVGIG, per germline (reference sequence). Trimming took off 7 bases at V and 5 bases at J, with 17 bases between the two ends.